These 20 T cell receptor beta chains came from one sample sequenced in a study of patients and donors after allogeneic stem cell transplantation. TCRdb itself ran the RT-PCR reads through MiXCR, one entry per CDR3 protein. The data contain over 400,000 distinct CDR3 sequences, about a sixth of them singletons. The specimen sequenced was blood, either unsorted or a sorted T cell fraction (not recorded which). The receptors shown here come from a human donor who was either an allogeneic HSCT recipient or a stem cell or donor lymphocyte infusion donor (not recorded which). It is not recorded whose cells these are; they may come from a transplant donor.

The rearrangement uses TRBV27 and TRBJ2-5, with a tentative D call TRBD2 (5 bases). Germline V gene sequence: CDR1 MNHEY, CDR2 SMNVEV (reference sequence). The CDR3 loop spans 14 amino acids. Trimming took 5 bases from V and 1 from J, leaving 11 bases between them. In DNA, the CDR3 is TGTGCCAGCAGTGGGCGGGTCGCCCAAGAGACCCAGTACTTC. Encoded protein: CASSGRVAQETQYF.

This clonotype appeared a few times. The CDR3 nucleotides are TGTGCCAGCAGGATACAGACCATGAACACTGAAGCTTTCTTT. This translates into CASRIQTMNTEAFF. The V gene is TRBV7-2, the J gene TRBJ1-1; D call uncertain. With 6 bases removed from V and 0 bases from J, the gap between germline ends came to 11 bases. Germline V gene data show CDR1 as SGHTA and CDR2 as FQGNSA. The CDR3 consists of 14 residues.

This chain links TRBV4-1 with TRBJ1-4, with 9 bases identical to TRBD1. Germline assignment: CDR1 MGHRA and CDR2 YSYEKL. The CDR3 is 15 amino acids. The V and J ends lost 4 bases and 7 bases, in that order; junction bases with no gene match: 7. CDR3 in DNA: TGCGCCAGCAGCCGCCACAGGGGGCGGGGTGAAAAACTGTTTTTT. Residues: CASSRHRGRGEKLFF.

This clonotype has a count of ten or more. The rearrangement joins TRBV5-1 to TRBJ1-5, with D unresolved. Germline V gene data show CDR1 as SGHRS and CDR2 as YFSETQ. Trimming took 0 bases from V and 6 from J, leaving 10 bases between them. The CDR3 sequence is 14 residues long. DNA of the CDR3: TGCGCCAGCAGCTTGGGTCAGTGGGGTCAGCCCCAGCATTTT. Amino acid sequence: CASSLGQWGQPQHF. The full variable domain, rest sourced from reference TRBV5-1 and TRBJ1-5, is KAGVTQTPRYLIKTRGQQVTLSCSPISGHRSVSWYQQTPGQGLQFLFEYFSETQRNKGNFPGRFSGRQFSNSRSEMNVSTLELGDSALYLCASSLGQWGQPQHFGDGTRLSIL.

This clonotype occurred many times. The gene calls are TRBV19 and TRBJ2-1; D is unclear. The CDR3 extends over 15 amino acids. V shed 2 bases and J shed 0 bases, with 8 bases lying between them. Germline V CDR1 and CDR2: LNHDA, SQIVND (reference sequence). The CDR3 reads CASSITGGSYNEQFF. The CDR3 DNA reads as TGTGCCAGTAGTATAACCGGTGGCTCCTACAATGAGCAGTTCTTC.

The chain couples TRBV3-1 to TRBJ2-5, with D tentatively TRBD1 or TRBD2 (6 bases each). The CDR3 is made up of 15 amino acids. Trimming pared 0 bases from V and 4 bases from J, leaving 12 bases between. Germline CDR1 and CDR2: LGHDT and YNNKEL (reference sequence). As DNA, the CDR3 is TGTGCCAGCAGCCAAGAGGTGGGGGGCGCAGAGACCCAGTACTTC. It encodes CASSQEVGGAETQYF.

This clonotype was detected only a few times. The chain has TRBV4-2 and TRBJ2-2, with 12 bases lining up with TRBD2. Germline CDR1 is LGHNA and CDR2 is YNFKEQ. Trimming at V came to 4 bases and at J to 1 base, leaving 7 bases not matched to a gene. The CDR3 has 18 residues. The DNA of the CDR3 is TGTGCCAGCAGCCGGACTAGCGGGGAGGTACTGAACACCGGGGAGCTGTTTTTT. Encoded protein: CASSRTSGEVLNTGELFF.

This clonotype appeared a few times. The rearrangement uses TRBV7-2 and TRBJ2-3; 7 nucleotides match TRBD2. CDR1 and CDR2 (germline): SGHTA, FQGNSA. Losses at the gene ends were 4 bases for V and 0 bases for J; bases not matched to a gene: 7. This CDR3 is built from 16 residues. CDR3: CASSWLGGPSTDTQYF. The CDR3, as DNA: TGTGCCAGCAGCTGGTTGGGAGGGCCCAGCACAGATACGCAGTATTTT.

The genes are TRBV3-1 and TRBJ2-4; 9 bases align to TRBD2. Per the germline V gene, CDR1 is LGHDT and CDR2 is YNNKEL (reference sequence). V was pared by 4 bases and J by 0 bases, with 7 bases of the junction left unmatched. The CDR3 spans 17 residues. The CDR3 sequence is CASSPKGLALAKNIQYF. The DNA of the CDR3 is TGTGCCAGCAGCCCGAAGGGACTAGCCCTAGCCAAAAACATTCAGTACTTC.

Points on this clonotype: This clone may be a read error of a much larger clone one base away. V and J are TRBV27 and TRBJ2-7, with a weak D call TRBD1 (5 bases). CDR3 length: 13 residues. Trimming took 2 bases from V and 3 from J, leaving 8 bases between them. CDR1 is MNHEY, CDR2 SMNVEV, per germline (reference sequence). The CDR3 here is CASSLQGNYEQYF. The CDR3 DNA reads as TGTGCCAGCAGTTTACAGGGTAACTACGAGCAGTACTTC.

In this sample, this clonotype turned up a few times. The chain joins TRBV2 to TRBJ1-2; a weak D match, TRBD1 (6 bases). Trimming stripped 7 bases from V and 7 bases from J, with 19 bases between. Germline values: CDR1 SNHLY, CDR2 FYNNEI. The CDR3 contains 14 residues. Here the CDR3 reads CASMVSGERGGYTF. CDR3 DNA sequence: TGTGCCAGCATGGTATCAGGGGAGAGAGGTGGCTACACCTTC. Complete variable domain (other parts from reference TRBV2 and TRBJ1-2): EPEVTQTPSHQVTQMGQEVILRCVPISNHLYFYWYRQILGQKVEFLVSFYNNEISEKSEIFDDQFSVERPDGSNFTLKIRSTKLEDSAMYFCASMVSGERGGYTFGSGTRLTVV.

This chain uses TRBV28 with TRBJ2-7; 12 bases are shared with TRBD2. Germline V gives CDR1 MDHEN, CDR2 SYDVKM. There are 18 residues in the CDR3. Losses at the gene ends were 4 bases for V and 4 bases for J; bases not matched to a gene: 14. CDR3 sequence: CASSSGTSGQQKVYEQYF. In DNA, the CDR3 is TGTGCCAGCAGTTCCGGGACTAGCGGGCAACAAAAGGTGTACGAGCAGTACTTC.

This clonotype was detected only once. The genes are TRBV4-1 and TRBJ2-1; D call uncertain. The germline V and J ends were trimmed by 2 bases and 0 bases, with 8 bases remaining between them. CDR1 and CDR2 from the germline V gene are MGHRA and YSYEKL. The CDR3 has 15 amino acids. The CDR3 bases are TGCGCCAGCAGCCAAACTTCTAGCTCCTACAATGAGCAGTTCTTC. The encoded protein is CASSQTSSSYNEQFF.

Ten or more counts support this clonotype. The chain couples TRBV3-1 to TRBJ2-5, with TRBD2 matching 15 bases. The V segment lost 7 bases and the J segment 2 bases; nucleotides outside the gene matches: 8. CDR3 length equals 17 residues. Germline CDR1 LGHDT, CDR2 YNNKEL (reference sequence). The CDR3 nucleotides read TGTGCCAGCACCGACAAGGGACTAGCGGGGGGTCAAGAGACCCAGTACTTC. Protein product: CASTDKGLAGGQETQYF.

The genes are TRBV7-2 and TRBJ2-5, with TRBD2 matching 7 bases. Germline lookup yields CDR1 SGHTA and CDR2 FQGNSA. There are 14 residues in the CDR3. Trimming cost V 1 base and J 3 bases; bases outside gene matches: 2. The DNA of the CDR3 is TGTGCCAGCAGCTTAGGACTAGCCAAAGAGACCCAGTACTTC. As protein: CASSLGLAKETQYF.

The chain links TRBV7-2 to TRBJ1-2; TRBD1 is a possible D gene (6 bases). Germline values: CDR1 SGHTA, CDR2 FQGNSA. V lost 1 base and J lost 8, with 11 bases in between. The CDR3 consists of 13 residues. The CDR3 DNA reads as TGTGCCAGCAGCTTAGGCAGGGGAAGCGGCTACACCTTC. It specifies CASSLGRGSGYTF.

This clonotype was observed at least ten times. The chain uses TRBV4-1 and TRBJ1-2; 11 bases are shared with TRBD1. The germline gives CDR1 MGHRA, CDR2 YSYEKL. The trim removed 3 bases at V and 4 bases at J, leaving 4 bases unmatched. The CDR3 contains 15 residues. CDR3 DNA: TGCGCCAGCAGCCACACCGGGACAGGGGGCTATGGCTACACCTTC. Translation: CASSHTGTGGYGYTF.

The rearrangement links TRBV20-1 to TRBJ1-1; 7 nucleotides align to TRBD1. CDR3 length: 14 amino acids. CDR1 is DFQATT and CDR2 is SNEGSKA in the germline V gene (reference sequence). Trimming removed 5 bases from V and 0 bases from J; junction bases left unmatched: 6. CDR3 protein: CSASGQILNTEAFF. The DNA for the CDR3 is TGCAGTGCTTCGGGACAGATACTGAACACTGAAGCTTTCTTT.

The rearrangement joins TRBV12-5 to TRBJ2-2, with 7 bases identical to TRBD2. The germline V gene encodes CDR1 LGHNT and CDR2 FRNRAP. CDR3 length equals 14 residues. Trimming cost V 2 bases and J 7 bases; bases outside gene matches: 4. The CDR3 bases are TGTGCTAGTGGTTTGACACGGGGGGACGGGGAGCTGTTTTTT. Translating it yields CASGLTRGDGELFF.

There are a few counts of this clonotype. The V and J genes are TRBV27 and TRBJ2-1, with D possibly TRBD1 on 5 matching bases. CDR3 length equals 16 residues. V was trimmed by 5 bases and J by 0 bases, leaving 14 bases between them. Looked up from germline, CDR1 is MNHEY and CDR2 is SMNVEV (reference sequence). The CDR3 sequence is CASSPRQFSSYNEQFF. The CDR3 DNA follows: TGTGCCAGCAGTCCCAGACAGTTCAGCTCCTACAATGAGCAGTTCTTC.